The 24 T cell receptor beta chains listed next were all sequenced from one sample in a study of long-term antiretroviral therapy in people with HIV. Survey-level resolution applied to immunoSEQ assay v3.0. The protocol was immunoSEQ multiplex PCR, while the TCRdb copy is restricted to in-frame clones and leaves out a portion. The repertoire holds about 19,000 clones, with around 79% as singletons. This material consisted of unsorted PBMCs, taken at the start of antiretroviral therapy, before treatment. The receptors originated from a man aged 18 to 29 with HIV.

This chain links TRBV18 with TRBJ2-5; 7 bases are a match to TRBD2. The CDR3 has 13 residues. V lost 4 bases and J lost 3; bases outside the gene matches: 2. From germline, CDR1 is KGHSH and CDR2 LQKENI. The CDR3 nucleotides are TGTGCCAGCTCACGAAGCGGGAAAGAGACCCAGTACTTC. It codes for CASSRSGKETQYF.

The rearrangement joins TRBV9 to TRBJ2-2, with D perhaps matching TRBD1 or TRBD2 (5 bases each). Germline CDR1 and CDR2: SGDLS and YYNGEE. The germline V and J ends were trimmed by 1 base and 5 bases, with 15 bases remaining between them. This CDR3 has 16 amino acids. Written as DNA, the CDR3 is TGTGCCAGCAGCGTAAGGAGTGGGGGTGGGACCGGGGAGCTGTTTTTT. This codes for CASSVRSGGGTGELFF.

The chain combines TRBV28 with TRBJ2-7; 7 bases are shared with TRBD2. This CDR3 region has 15 residues. The ends lost 4 bases at V and 2 bases at J; junction bases unmatched: 8. Germline V gives CDR1 MDHEN, CDR2 SYDVKM. The CDR3 nucleotides are TGTGCCAGCAGTTCAGGCGCCGGGGGGACCTACGAGCAGTACTTC. It is translated as CASSSGAGGTYEQYF.

Within the sample, this clone is medium-sized (0.01 to 0.1%). The chain joins TRBV4-3 to TRBJ2-7; perhaps TRBD2 as D (5 bases). V lost 0 bases to trimming and J lost 6 bases, with 12 bases between them. CDR3 size: 14 residues. Germline V gene data show CDR1 as LGHNA and CDR2 as YSLEER. The chain's CDR3 is CASSQDRSGSEQYF. The CDR3 coding sequence is TGCGCCAGCAGCCAAGATCGGTCGGGGAGCGAGCAGTACTTC.

A few counts support this clone. The gene calls are TRBV19 and TRBJ2-1; 8 nucleotides match TRBD2. The CDR3 consists of 15 residues. CDR1 and CDR2 (germline): LNHDA, SQIVND (reference sequence). V gave up 1 base and J gave up 2 bases; unmatched junction bases: 1. The DNA of the CDR3 is TGTGCCAGTAGTATAGTAGCGGGGCCCTACAATGAGCAGTTCTTC. This translates into CASSIVAGPYNEQFF.

The chain uses TRBV28 and TRBJ1-5, with TRBD1 matching 7 bases. The V gene end was trimmed by 6 bases and the J gene end by 7 bases; junction bases not matched to a gene: 9. Looked up from germline, CDR1 is MDHEN and CDR2 is SYDVKM. This CDR3 has 14 residues. In DNA, the CDR3 is TGTGCCAGCAGACCTACAGGGGATACGCAGCCCCAGCATTTT. The encoded protein is CASRPTGDTQPQHF.

The chain has TRBV4-3 and TRBJ2-1, with 12 bases matching TRBD2. V shed 4 bases, J shed 16 bases, and the junction held 17 bases outside the gene matches. CDR1 is LGHNA and CDR2 is YSLEER in the germline V gene. This CDR3 spans 16 amino acids. CDR3 nucleotides: TGCGCCAGCAGCCCCGCTCGACTAGCGGGAGATGTTGTAGTATTCTTC. The encoded protein is CASSPARLAGDVVVFF.

The V call is TRBV6-6, the J call TRBJ1-1, with 9 bases that match TRBD1. The junction had 6 bases not matched to a gene; V was cut back by 6 bases and J by 4 bases. Germline V gives CDR1 MNHNY, CDR2 SVGAGI (reference sequence). This CDR3 is built from 14 residues. CDR3 region: CASRQGALGTEAFF. The CDR3 coding sequence is TGTGCCAGCAGACAGGGGGCGCTGGGCACTGAAGCTTTCTTT.

The chain employs TRBV10-1 and TRBJ2-3; D may be TRBD1 or TRBD2 (5 bases each). CDR1 and CDR2 from the germline V gene are WNHNN and SYGVQD (reference sequence). V lost 8 bases and J lost 6, with 21 bases in between. The CDR3 loop spans 15 amino acids. CDR3 nucleotides: TGCGCCAGCCCTAGCCTAGCCTGGGACCCGGATACGCAGTATTTT. It is translated as CASPSLAWDPDTQYF.

This clone was seen only a few times. The rearrangement uses TRBV6-5 and TRBJ2-7, with TRBD1 identical over 11 bases. The trim removed 8 bases at V and 3 bases at J, leaving 3 bases unmatched. The CDR3 consists of 13 residues. Germline V gives CDR1 MNHEY, CDR2 SVGAGI. The CDR3, as DNA: TGTGCCAGCGGGACAGGGGGTATCTACGAGCAGTACTTC. It translates to CASGTGGIYEQYF.

The CDR3 nucleotides read TGTGCCACTTCGGACAGCACAGATACGCAGTATTTT. As protein: CATSDSTDTQYF. The J gene is TRBJ2-3, the V gene TRBV15; D not resolved. Germline assignment: CDR1 LNHNV and CDR2 YYDKDF (reference sequence). Trimming took off 9 bases at V and 0 bases at J, with 7 bases between the two ends. This CDR3 contains 12 residues. Together with reference TRBV15 and TRBJ2-3, the CDR3 gives the full variable domain: DAMVIQNPRYQVTQFGKPVTLSCSQTLNHNVMYWYQQKSSQAPKLLFHYYDKDFNNEADTPDNFQSRRPNTSFCFLDIRSPGLGDTAMYLCATSDSTDTQYFGPGTRLTVL.

The J gene is TRBJ2-1, the V gene TRBV19, with a tentative D call TRBD2 (6 bases). This CDR3 contains 14 residues. Germline assignment: CDR1 LNHDA and CDR2 SQIVND (reference sequence). V was trimmed by 2 bases and J by 9 bases, leaving 14 bases between them. The CDR3 protein is CASSILSGEGEQFF. In nucleotides, the CDR3 is TGTGCCAGTAGTATATTATCGGGAGAGGGTGAGCAGTTCTTC. Drawing the rest from reference TRBV19 and TRBJ2-1, the complete variable domain is DGGITQSPKYLFRKEGQNVTLSCEQNLNHDAMYWYRQDPGQGLRLIYYSQIVNDFQKGDIAEGYSVSREKKESFPLTVTSAQKNPTAFYLCASSILSGEGEQFFGPGTRLTVL.

The chain uses TRBV28 and TRBJ1-5; D unclear. The CDR3 runs 15 residues. The V and J ends lost 8 bases and 0 bases respectively, with 14 bases between them. CDR1 is MDHEN, CDR2 SYDVKM, per germline. CDR3 sequence: CASRFHPFSNQPQHF. For the CDR3, the DNA is TGTGCCAGCCGGTTCCATCCATTTAGCAATCAGCCCCAGCATTTT. The full variable domain, in which reference TRBV28 and TRBJ1-5 provide the parts outside the CDR3, is DVKVTQSSRYLVKRTGEKVFLECVQDMDHENMFWYRQDPGLGLRLIYFSYDVKMKEKGDIPEGYSVSREKKERFSLILESASTNQTSMYLCASRFHPFSNQPQHFGDGTRLSIL.

The chain employs TRBV6-5 and TRBJ2-1, with D uncertain. The V end lost 3 bases, the J end lost 0 bases, and 6 bases lay between the germline ends. Germline V gene sequence: CDR1 MNHEY, CDR2 SVGAGI. The CDR3 has 14 residues. CDR3 sequence: CASSYDFSYNEQFF. The CDR3 coding sequence is TGTGCCAGCAGTTATGACTTCTCCTACAATGAGCAGTTCTTC.

The chain carries TRBV27 and TRBJ1-1; D remains ambiguous. Trimming took off 3 bases at V and 1 base at J, with 15 bases between the two ends. The CDR3 consists of 16 residues. Germline V gene sequence: CDR1 MNHEY, CDR2 SMNVEV (reference sequence). CDR3 amino acids: CASSFKTDWPNTEAFF. The CDR3, as DNA: TGTGCCAGCAGTTTTAAAACCGATTGGCCGAACACTGAAGCTTTCTTT.

This chain uses TRBV6-5 with TRBJ2-2; D unclear. The CDR3 spans 14 residues. Germline V gene sequence: CDR1 MNHEY, CDR2 SVGAGI. Trimming took 7 bases from V and 2 from J, leaving 11 bases between them. Here the CDR3 reads CASTRILNTGELFF. Here the CDR3 DNA reads TGTGCCAGCACCCGCATCCTAAACACCGGGGAGCTGTTTTTT.

The J gene is TRBJ2-2, the V gene TRBV20-1; the D is unclear. Germline-derived CDR1 and CDR2 are DFQATT and SNEGSKA (reference sequence). The V gene lost 2 bases and the J gene lost 10 bases, with 8 bases spanning the gap. The CDR3 runs to 11 residues. For the CDR3, the DNA is TGCAGTGCTAGATCCATGATGGAGCTGTTTTTT. Protein: CSARSMMELFF.

The chain recombines TRBV13 with TRBJ2-7; D possibly corresponds to TRBD2 (5 bases). This CDR3 contains 13 residues. The V and J ends lost 5 bases and 0 bases respectively, with 8 bases between them. Looked up from germline, CDR1 is PRHDT and CDR2 is FYEKMQ (reference sequence). The CDR3 sequence is CASSPGSSYEQYF. The DNA for the CDR3 is TGTGCCAGCAGCCCGGGGAGCTCCTACGAGCAGTACTTC.

The V call is TRBV6-6, the J call TRBJ1-2; 8 nucleotides match TRBD1. Per germline, CDR1 MNHNY and CDR2 SVGAGI (reference sequence). The trim removed 3 bases at V and 5 bases at J, leaving 11 bases unmatched. The CDR3 consists of 16 residues. The CDR3 DNA reads TGTGCCAGCAGTTATACTGGACAGGGAGGGACATATGGCTACACCTTC. This translates into CASSYTGQGGTYGYTF.

V usage is TRBV12-5 and J usage is TRBJ2-1; 9 positions match TRBD2. CDR3 length: 14 residues. CDR1 and CDR2 from the germline V gene are LGHNT and FRNRAP. Unmatched junction bases numbered 6, after V lost 3 bases and J lost 9 bases. The CDR3 nucleotides are TGTGCTAGTGGTTTCGGGGGCGGGAGGGTTGAGCAGTTCTTC. Its protein product is CASGFGGGRVEQFF.

This clone occurred a few times. This chain links TRBV7-9 with TRBJ2-7; D is unresolved. From germline, CDR1 is SEHNR and CDR2 FQNEAQ (reference sequence). CDR3 length: 13 amino acids. V lost 0 bases and J lost 2, with 5 bases in between. CDR3 coding DNA: TGTGCCAGCAGCTTAGCGCCGGCCTACGAGCAGTACTTC. This codes for CASSLAPAYEQYF.

The V gene is TRBV19, the J gene TRBJ2-5; a possible D gene is TRBD2 (6 bases). The V gene lost 0 bases and the J gene lost 6 bases, with 14 bases spanning the gap. Germline V gene lookup returns CDR1 LNHDA and CDR2 SQIVND (reference sequence). The CDR3 loop spans 15 amino acids. CDR3 sequence reads: CASSIDGGVTKTQYF. The CDR3 DNA reads as TGTGCCAGTAGTATAGATGGAGGGGTGACGAAGACCCAGTACTTC.

V gene TRBV5-5 combines with J gene TRBJ1-6, with 9 nucleotides matching TRBD1. This CDR3 spans 15 amino acids. V lost 4 bases to trimming and J lost 11 bases; unmatched junction nucleotides: 10. Germline V lookup: CDR1 SGHKS, CDR2 YYEKEE (reference sequence). The chain's CDR3 is CASSAHRDRATPLHF. In nucleotides, the CDR3 is TGTGCCAGCAGCGCCCACCGGGACAGGGCAACACCCCTCCACTTT.

This rearrangement joins TRBV7-2 to TRBJ2-3; no reliable D call. V lost 2 bases and J 2 bases, leaving 17 bases between the germline ends. The CDR3 spans 17 residues. Germline CDR1 is SGHTA and CDR2 is FQGNSA. The CDR3 DNA follows: TGTGCCAGCAGCTTAAGCTTCGGACGGCCCTTCACAGATACGCAGTATTTT. Its translation is CASSLSFGRPFTDTQYF.